The present T cell receptor beta chain was sequenced within a study of post-analysis software for immune sequencing data. The table lists this clonotype with many counts. What it recognizes is unknown. Trimming left V 9 bases short and J 7 bases short, with 8 bases between. Germline V gene data show CDR1 as SEHNR and CDR2 as FQNEAQ (reference sequence). The CDR3 sequence is 10 residues long. Whole-study results and caveats: TRBV5-6, TRBV5-1 and TRBV20-1 were among a handful of TRBV segments more frequent in patients than controls. Under the F measure, samples that were prepared in one batch clustered strongly together. Normalized Chao1 diversity in multiple sclerosis patients fell significantly below that of controls.

Unique molecular identifiers were carried by the TCR beta cDNA libraries. TCRdb re-analysed the PCR reads in MiXCR, keeping a single row per CDR3 protein. This sample has approximately 250,000 distinct CDR3 sequences, with 35% to 45% found just once. The source material was blood. The TCR sequence derives from a girl between 10 and 17 years old with multiple sclerosis. This rearrangement joins TRBV7-9 to TRBJ2-3; D remains unclear. The chain's CDR3 is CASGVHTQYF. CDR3 nucleotide sequence: TGTGCCAGTGGGGTTCATACGCAGTATTTT.